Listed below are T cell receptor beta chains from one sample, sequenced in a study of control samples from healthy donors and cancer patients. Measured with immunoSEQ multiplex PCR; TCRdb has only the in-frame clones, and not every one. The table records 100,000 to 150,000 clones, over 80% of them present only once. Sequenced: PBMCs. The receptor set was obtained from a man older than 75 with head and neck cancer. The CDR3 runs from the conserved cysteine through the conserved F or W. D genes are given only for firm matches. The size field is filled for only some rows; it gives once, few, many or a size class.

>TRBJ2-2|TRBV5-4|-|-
CASSLRRTGELFF
TGTGCCAGCAGCTTGCGCCGGACCGGGGAGCTGTTTTTT
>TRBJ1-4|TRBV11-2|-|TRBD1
CASSSRDRAEKLFF
TGTGCCAGCAGCTCCCGGGACAGGGCTGAAAAACTGTTTTTT
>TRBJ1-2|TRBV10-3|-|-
CAISAANYGYTF
TGTGCCATCAGTGCCGCTAACTATGGCTACACCTTC
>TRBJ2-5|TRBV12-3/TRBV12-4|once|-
CASSLGLAETQYF
TGTGCCAGCAGTTTAGGGCTAGCAGAGACCCAGTACTTC
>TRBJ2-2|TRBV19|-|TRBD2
CASTPTSGGNTGELFF
TGTGCCAGTACCCCGACTAGCGGGGGGAACACCGGGGAGCTGTTTTTT
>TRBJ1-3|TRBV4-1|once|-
CASGGPGNTIYF
TGCGCCAGCGGGGGGCCAGGAAACACCATATATTTT
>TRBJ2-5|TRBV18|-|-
CASSRREGETQYF
TGTGCCAGCTCACGGCGGGAAGGAGAGACCCAGTACTTC
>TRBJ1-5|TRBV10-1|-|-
CASSDPNQPQHF
TGCGCCAGCAGTGACCCCAATCAGCCCCAGCATTTT
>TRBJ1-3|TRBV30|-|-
CAWSTTTGSGNTIYF
TGTGCCTGGAGTACTACGACGGGCTCTGGAAACACCATATATTTT
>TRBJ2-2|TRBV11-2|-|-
CASSLGPFGTGELFF
TGTGCCAGCAGCTTAGGCCCGTTCGGAACCGGGGAGCTGTTTTTT
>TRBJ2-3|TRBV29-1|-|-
CSVRQGGTDTQYF
TGCAGCGTTCGACAGGGAGGAACAGATACGCAGTATTTT
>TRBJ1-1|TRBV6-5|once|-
CASNDIRMNTEAFF
TGTGCCAGCAACGACATACGCATGAACACTGAAGCTTTCTTT
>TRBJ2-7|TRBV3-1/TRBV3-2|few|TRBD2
CASSQEMGSGSPSEQYF
TGTGCCAGCAGCCAAGAGATGGGTAGCGGGAGTCCTTCCGAGCAGTACTTC
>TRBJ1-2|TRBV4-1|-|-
CASSQDLGYTF
TGCGCCAGCAGCCAAGATCTTGGCTACACCTTC
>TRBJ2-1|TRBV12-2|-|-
CASRPWGVAGGLEQFF
TGTGCAAGTCGCCCTTGGGGCGTAGCGGGAGGGCTCGAGCAGTTCTTC
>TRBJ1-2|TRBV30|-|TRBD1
CAKRSRYRGRGYGYTF
TGTGCCAAGAGGTCCCGCTACAGGGGGCGCGGCTATGGCTACACCTTC
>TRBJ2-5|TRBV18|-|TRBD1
CASSLRTGRYQETQYF
TGTGCCAGCTCACTCCGGACAGGGAGGTACCAAGAGACCCAGTACTTC
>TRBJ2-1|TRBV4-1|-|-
CASSQPRSPTPDNEQFF
TGCGCCAGCAGCCAACCCCGCAGTCCCACTCCCGACAATGAGCAGTTCTTC
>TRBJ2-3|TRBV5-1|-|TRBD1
CASSSSPGQGPTDTQYF
TGCGCCAGCAGCTCGAGTCCGGGACAGGGGCCCACAGATACGCAGTATTTT
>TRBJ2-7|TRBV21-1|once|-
CASIPGLALCHYEQYF
TGTGCCAGCATCCCGGGACTAGCGCTTTGCCACTACGAGCAGTACTTC
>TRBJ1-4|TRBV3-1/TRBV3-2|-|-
CASSQENGRRVFF
TGTGCCAGCAGCCAAGAAAACGGGCGCCGGGTGTTTTTT
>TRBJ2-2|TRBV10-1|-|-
CASSEGSSNTGELFF
TGCGCCAGCAGTGAGGGATCTTCGAACACCGGGGAGCTGTTTTTT
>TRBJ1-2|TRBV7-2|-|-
CASSLVGTNYGYTF
TGTGCCAGCAGCTTAGTTGGCACAAACTATGGCTACACCTTC
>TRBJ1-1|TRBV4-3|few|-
CASSQEEAFNTEAFF
TGCGCCAGCAGCCAAGAGGAGGCGTTTAACACTGAAGCTTTCTTT
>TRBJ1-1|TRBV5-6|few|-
CASTQRVNTEAFF
TGTGCCAGCACCCAAAGGGTGAACACTGAAGCTTTCTTT
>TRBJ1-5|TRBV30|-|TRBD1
CAWSVQGGTGNQPQHF
TGTGCCTGGAGTGTTCAGGGGGGGACAGGTAATCAGCCCCAGCATTTT
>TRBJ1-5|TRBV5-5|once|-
CASSLDRRDSNQPQHF
TGTGCCAGCAGCTTGGACAGAAGGGATAGCAATCAGCCCCAGCATTTT
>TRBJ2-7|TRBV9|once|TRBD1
CASSPRDSTWYEQYF
TGTGCCAGCAGCCCCCGGGACAGCACCTGGTACGAGCAGTACTTC
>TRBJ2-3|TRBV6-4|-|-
CASSYNPSTDTQYF
TGTGCCAGCAGCTACAACCCTAGCACAGATACGCAGTATTTT
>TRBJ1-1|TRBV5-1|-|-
CASSLDGAANTEAFF
TGCGCCAGCAGCTTGGATGGGGCGGCGAACACTGAAGCTTTCTTT
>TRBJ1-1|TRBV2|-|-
CASIRAETEAFF
TGTGCCAGCATAAGGGCGGAAACTGAAGCTTTCTTT
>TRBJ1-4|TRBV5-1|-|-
CASSFGGGANEKLFF
TGCGCCAGCAGCTTCGGGGGCGGAGCTAATGAAAAACTGTTTTTT
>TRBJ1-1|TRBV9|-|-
CASSVDHSYTEAFF
TGTGCCAGCAGCGTAGATCACAGCTACACTGAAGCTTTCTTT
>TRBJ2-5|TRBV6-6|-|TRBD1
CASSALDRSQETQYF
TGTGCCAGCAGTGCCCTGGACAGGAGTCAAGAGACCCAGTACTTC
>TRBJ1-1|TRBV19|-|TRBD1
CASSRNRGTEAFF
TGTGCCAGTAGCCGTAACAGGGGCACTGAAGCTTTCTTT
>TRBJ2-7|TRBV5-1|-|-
CASSFERQSYEQYF
TGCGCCAGCAGCTTTGAGCGTCAGTCCTACGAGCAGTACTTC
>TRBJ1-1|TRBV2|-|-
CASSEVGYTEAFF
TGTGCCAGCAGTGAAGTCGGATACACTGAAGCTTTCTTT
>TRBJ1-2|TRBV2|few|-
CASSDRQGLGYTF
TGTGCCAGCAGTGATCGCCAGGGGCTTGGCTACACCTTC
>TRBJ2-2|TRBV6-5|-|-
CACRITGGPGGELFF
TGTGCCTGCAGAATCACGGGGGGCCCCGGTGGGGAGCTGTTTTTT
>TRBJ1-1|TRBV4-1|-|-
CASSQDRMGTEAFF
TGCGCCAGCAGCCAAGACCGCATGGGGACTGAAGCTTTCTTT
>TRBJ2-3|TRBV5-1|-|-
CASSLGLADSTDTQYF
TGCGCCAGCAGCTTGGGCCTAGCAGACAGCACAGATACGCAGTATTTT
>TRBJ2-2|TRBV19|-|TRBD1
CASSARQGSTGELFF
TGTGCCAGTAGTGCCCGACAGGGGAGCACCGGGGAGCTGTTTTTT
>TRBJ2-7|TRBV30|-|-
CAWSVGYEQYF
TGTGCCTGGAGTGTCGGCTACGAGCAGTACTTC
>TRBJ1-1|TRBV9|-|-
CASSVGARGMNTEAFF
TGTGCCAGCAGCGTAGGCGCTCGGGGGATGAACACTGAAGCTTTCTTT
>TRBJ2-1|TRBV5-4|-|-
CASSLAGMNEQFF
TGTGCCAGCAGCTTGGCCGGGATGAATGAGCAGTTCTTC
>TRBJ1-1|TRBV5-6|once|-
CASSGRENTEAFF
TGTGCCAGCAGCGGCAGGGAGAACACTGAAGCTTTCTTT
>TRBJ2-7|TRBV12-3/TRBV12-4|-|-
CASSVVQGTEQYF
TGTGCCAGCAGTGTCGTACAGGGTACCGAGCAGTACTTC
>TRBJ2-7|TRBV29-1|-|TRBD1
CSVESDRDEAYEQYF
TGCAGCGTTGAAAGCGACAGGGACGAGGCCTACGAGCAGTACTTC
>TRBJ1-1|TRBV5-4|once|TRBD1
CASSPTGVTTEAFF
TGTGCCAGCAGCCCGACAGGGGTCACCACTGAAGCTTTCTTT
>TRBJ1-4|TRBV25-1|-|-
CASSVRDREKLFF
TGTGCCAGCAGTGTTCGGGACCGTGAAAAACTGTTTTTT
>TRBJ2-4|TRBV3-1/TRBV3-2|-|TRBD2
CASSQDLAGVAKNIQYF
TGTGCCAGCAGCCAAGACCTAGCGGGAGTAGCCAAAAACATTCAGTACTTC
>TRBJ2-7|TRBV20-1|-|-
CSARTGYEQYF
TGCAGTGCTAGGACAGGCTACGAGCAGTACTTC